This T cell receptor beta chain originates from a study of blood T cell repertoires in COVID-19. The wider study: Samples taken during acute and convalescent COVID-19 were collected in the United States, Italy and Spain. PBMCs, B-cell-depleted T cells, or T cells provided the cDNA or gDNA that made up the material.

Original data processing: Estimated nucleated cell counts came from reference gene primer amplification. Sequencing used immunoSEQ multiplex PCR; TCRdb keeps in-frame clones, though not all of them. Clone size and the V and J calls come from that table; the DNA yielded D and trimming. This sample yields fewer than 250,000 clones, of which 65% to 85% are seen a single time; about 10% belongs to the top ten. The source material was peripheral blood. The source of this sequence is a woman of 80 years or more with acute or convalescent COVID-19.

DNA of the CDR3: TGTGCCTGGAGTTCTCTAGGGGCCCGGGCCGGAGCTTTCTTT. It codes for CAWSSLGARAGAFF. The chain has TRBV30 and TRBJ1-1; maybe TRBD1 (5 bases). Germline loops: CDR1 GTSNPN, CDR2 SVGIG (reference sequence). Trimming took off 2 bases at V and 10 bases at J, with 20 bases between the two ends. The CDR3 consists of 14 residues.